A single sample gave rise to the 14 T cell receptor beta chains below, sequenced in a study of T cells after yellow fever vaccination. TCRdb processed the 5' RACE reads anew with MiXCR; each CDR3 protein has one entry. The sample records around 250,000 distinct CDR3 sequences, 6.9% being singletons. The source material was CD4+ T cells sorted from PBMCs, sampled 15 days after the yellow fever booster vaccination. All receptors come from a man aged 25-45 years who received the YFV17D yellow fever vaccine.

This clonotype showed up just a few times. The chain links TRBV20-1 to TRBJ2-7, with unresolved D. V was trimmed by 0 bases and J by 4 bases, leaving 13 bases between them. The CDR3 sequence is 14 residues long. Germline loops: CDR1 DFQATT, CDR2 SNEGSKA (reference sequence). CDR3 bases: TGCAGTGCTAGAGATAGCCGACTCATTTACGAGCAGTACTTC. This codes for CSARDSRLIYEQYF.

The chain uses TRBV20-1 and TRBJ2-7; 9 bases are a match to TRBD2. Germline V lookup: CDR1 DFQATT, CDR2 SNEGSKA (reference sequence). The length of the CDR3 is 14 residues. The V segment lost 6 bases and the J segment 3 bases; nucleotides outside the gene matches: 9. CDR3 sequence reads: CSAPRGSGSYEQYF. The CDR3 DNA reads as TGCAGTGCCCCTCGAGGTAGCGGGAGCTACGAGCAGTACTTC.

This clonotype was counted only a few times. The rearrangement links TRBV7-9 to TRBJ2-1; the match to TRBD2 covers 16 bases. Germline V lookup: CDR1 SEHNR, CDR2 FQNEAQ (reference sequence). The CDR3 extends over 17 amino acids. With V trimmed by 4 bases and J by 8 bases, 8 bases remained unmatched. CDR3 coding DNA: TGTGCCAGCAGCTCGGGACTAGCGGGAGGGGTCGTCTATGAGCAGTTCTTC. Translating it yields CASSSGLAGGVVYEQFF.

The rearrangement links TRBV7-9 to TRBJ2-3, with 14 nucleotides matching TRBD2. J gave up 5 bases and V 5 bases, and 6 bases lay outside the gene matches. This CDR3 is 16 amino acids long. The V gene's germline CDR1 is SEHNR and CDR2 FQNEAQ (reference sequence). This CDR3 is CASSAGTSGGLDTQYF. The CDR3 nucleotides read TGTGCCAGCAGCGCCGGGACTAGCGGGGGTTTAGATACGCAGTATTTT. Full variable domain (outside the CDR3, taken from reference TRBV7-9 and TRBJ2-3): DTGVSQNPRHKITKRGQNVTFRCDPISEHNRLYWYRQTLGQGPEFLTYFQNEAQLEKSRLLSDRFSAERPKGSFSTLEIQRTEQGDSAMYLCASSAGTSGGLDTQYFGPGTRLTVL.

As DNA, the CDR3 is TGCAGTGCTAGAGATTTGGGAAATCAGCCCCAGCATTTT. This gives the protein CSARDLGNQPQHF. The chain joins TRBV20-1 to TRBJ1-5; D gene uncertain. The V end was cut by 0 bases, the J end by 4 bases, with 7 bases between. The CDR3 contains 13 residues. The V gene's germline CDR1 is DFQATT and CDR2 SNEGSKA (reference sequence).

This clonotype turned up a few times. The chain combines TRBV5-1 with TRBJ2-1; TRBD2 agrees at 7 bases. The CDR3 spans 12 residues. Germline CDR1 and CDR2: SGHRS and YFSETQ. J gave up 13 bases and V 2 bases, and 6 bases lay outside the gene matches. The CDR3 region is CASSLGGSQQFF. Here the CDR3 DNA reads TGCGCCAGCAGCTTAGGCGGGAGCCAACAGTTCTTC.

This clonotype was seen many times. The V gene is TRBV6-2 or TRBV6-3, the J gene TRBJ2-1, with D possibly matching TRBD2 (6 bases). This CDR3 spans 13 amino acids. CDR1 and CDR2 (germline): MNHEY, SVGEGT. V lost 11 bases and J lost 9, with 20 bases in between. The CDR3 loop reads CALSSGVSLEQFF. CDR3 sequence (DNA): TGTGCCCTCTCATCGGGGGTGTCTCTTGAGCAGTTCTTC.

This clonotype was recorded many times. V is TRBV6-4 and J is TRBJ1-2; D unclear. Trimming took 11 bases from V and 5 from J, leaving 24 bases between them. Germline CDR1 reads MRHNA; CDR2 reads SNTAGT. CDR3 length: 15 amino acids. The CDR3 here is CAPPLTLEYLYGYTF. CDR3 coding DNA: TGTGCCCCCCCCCTAACACTGGAGTATCTTTATGGCTACACCTTC.

This clonotype was counted at least ten times. The CDR3 nucleotides are TGTGCCAGCAGTGAAGTCCAGGGCCCTGGCTACACCTTC. Protein sequence: CASSEVQGPGYTF. The gene calls are TRBV2 and TRBJ1-2; possible D gene TRBD1, 5 bases. The CDR3 spans 13 residues. The germline gives CDR1 SNHLY, CDR2 FYNNEI. With 1 base removed from V and 7 bases from J, the gap between germline ends came to 10 bases.

This clonotype was seen repeatedly, ten times or more. The chain joins TRBV28 to TRBJ2-3; D remains ambiguous. Per the germline V gene, CDR1 is MDHEN and CDR2 is SYDVKM. CDR3 length: 13 residues. Deletions cut 3 bases from V and 1 base from J, with 5 bases between. The chain's CDR3 is CASSFTGTDTQYF. The CDR3 bases are TGTGCCAGCAGTTTTACCGGCACAGATACGCAGTATTTT.

This clonotype turned up a few times. This chain links TRBV20-1 with TRBJ1-5; 7 nucleotides align to TRBD1. The CDR3 covers 17 residues. CDR1 and CDR2 from the germline V gene are DFQATT and SNEGSKA (reference sequence). V dropped 6 bases and J dropped 5; count of bases not matched to a gene: 19. CDR3 protein: CSARISEGARRYQPQHF. The CDR3, as DNA: TGCAGTGCGAGGATCTCTGAGGGGGCCCGGCGCTATCAGCCCCAGCATTTT.

The sample holds many counts of this clonotype. The J gene is TRBJ1-4, the V gene TRBV7-9; D is perhaps TRBD1 (5 bases). The CDR3 has 15 residues. The germline V gene has CDR1 SEHNR and CDR2 FQNEAQ (reference sequence). Trimming left V 5 bases short and J 5 bases short, with 15 bases between. DNA of the CDR3: TGTGCCAGCAGCCCCTCGCAGGGTGGGAATGAAAAACTGTTTTTT. Translating it yields CASSPSQGGNEKLFF.

This clonotype was observed a handful of times. The V and J genes are TRBV19 and TRBJ1-2; 8 bases are a match to TRBD1. The CDR3 is 15 residues long. The V gene end was trimmed by 6 bases and the J gene end by 4 bases; junction bases not matched to a gene: 10. CDR1 and CDR2 (germline): LNHDA, SQIVND (reference sequence). The DNA of the CDR3 is TGTGCCAGTAGCCAAGACAGGGGACAGCCCTATGGCTACACCTTC. This sequence encodes CASSQDRGQPYGYTF.

In this sample, this clonotype turned up a few times. J is TRBJ2-4 and V is TRBV29-1; D possibly corresponds to TRBD1 (6 bases). Germline V CDR1 and CDR2: SQVTM, ANQGSEA. The CDR3 totals 16 residues. V lost 3 bases to trimming and J lost 0 bases, with 15 bases between them. CDR3 region: CSVDLAGDLAKNIQYF. The DNA of the CDR3 is TGCAGCGTTGATTTGGCAGGGGACCTAGCCAAAAACATTCAGTACTTC.